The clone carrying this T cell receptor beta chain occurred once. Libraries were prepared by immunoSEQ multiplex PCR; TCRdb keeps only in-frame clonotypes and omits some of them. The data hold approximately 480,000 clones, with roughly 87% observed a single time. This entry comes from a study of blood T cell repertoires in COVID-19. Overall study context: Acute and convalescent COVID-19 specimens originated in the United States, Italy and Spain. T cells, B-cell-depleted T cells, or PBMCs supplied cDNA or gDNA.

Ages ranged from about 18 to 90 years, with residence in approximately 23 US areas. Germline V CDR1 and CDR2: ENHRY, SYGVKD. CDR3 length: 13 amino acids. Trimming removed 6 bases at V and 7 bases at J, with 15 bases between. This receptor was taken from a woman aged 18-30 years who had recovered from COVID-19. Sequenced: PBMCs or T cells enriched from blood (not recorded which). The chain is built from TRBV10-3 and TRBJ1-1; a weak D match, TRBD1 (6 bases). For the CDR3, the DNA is TGTGCCATCAGCGCAGGGGTCGAAGGTGAAGCTTTCTTT. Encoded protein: CAISAGVEGEAFF.